A selection of T cell receptor beta chains follows, all from one sample in a study of Ad26.COV2.S vaccination and SARS-CoV-2 variants. Produced via immunoSEQ multiplex PCR; TCRdb's table is partial and in-frame only. This sample has about 480,000 clones, with around 85% found just once. This specimen was peripheral blood, taken in a trial of Ad26.COV2.S vaccine versus placebo. The receptors were sampled from a person aged 18-60 years who received the Ad26.COV2.S COVID-19 vaccine or a placebo. CDR3s include the opening cysteine and the closing phenylalanine or tryptophan. D genes are given only for firm matches. Not all rows give a size; the values are once, few, many and, for expanded clones, a class.

clone_size	v_call	j_call	d_call	cdr3_aa	cdr3_nt
NA	TRBV19	TRBJ1-4	TRBD1	CASSEGTGGPEKLFF	TGTGCCAGTAGCGAAGGGACAGGCGGCCCTGAAAAACTGTTTTTT
NA	TRBV29-1	TRBJ2-7	NA	CSVAEGNEQYF	TGCAGCGTTGCGGAGGGAAACGAGCAGTACTTC
NA	TRBV6-5	TRBJ2-2	TRBD2	CASRRTSGRAGELFF	TGTGCCAGCAGAAGGACTAGCGGGAGGGCCGGGGAGCTGTTTTTT
NA	TRBV7-8	TRBJ1-6	TRBD1	CASSSGQGANSPLHF	TGTGCCAGCAGCTCCGGACAGGGGGCTAATTCACCCCTCCACTTT
NA	TRBV28	TRBJ2-2	TRBD2	CASNPLAGDTGELFF	TGTGCCAGCAACCCGCTAGCGGGGGACACCGGGGAGCTGTTTTTT
NA	TRBV11-2	TRBJ1-2	NA	CASSLRFGYTF	TGTGCCAGCAGCTTAAGGTTTGGCTACACCTTC
NA	TRBV10-3	TRBJ1-4	NA	CAISVSATNEKLFF	TGTGCCATCAGTGTTTCTGCAACTAATGAAAAACTGTTTTTT
once	TRBV7-2	TRBJ1-1	NA	CASSLVRANTEAFF	TGTGCCAGCAGCTTAGTCCGGGCGAACACTGAAGCTTTCTTT
NA	TRBV5-1	TRBJ2-5	NA	CASSSWTQETQYF	TGCGCCAGCAGCTCCTGGACACAAGAGACCCAGTACTTC
NA	TRBV7-9	TRBJ2-3	NA	CASSPPLGSAVTDTQYF	TGTGCCAGCAGCCCCCCCCTGGGATCGGCGGTAACAGATACGCAGTATTTT
NA	TRBV7-2	TRBJ2-7	NA	CASSPRTLEGMEQYF	TGTGCCAGCAGCCCCCGAACCCTAGAGGGCATGGAGCAGTACTTC
NA	TRBV4-1	TRBJ2-1	NA	CASSQEPGRSYNEQFF	TGCGCCAGCAGCCAAGAGCCAGGACGGTCCTACAATGAGCAGTTCTTC
NA	TRBV11-3	TRBJ2-7	NA	CASSLNSYEQYF	TGTGCCAGCAGCTTGAACAGCTACGAGCAGTACTTC